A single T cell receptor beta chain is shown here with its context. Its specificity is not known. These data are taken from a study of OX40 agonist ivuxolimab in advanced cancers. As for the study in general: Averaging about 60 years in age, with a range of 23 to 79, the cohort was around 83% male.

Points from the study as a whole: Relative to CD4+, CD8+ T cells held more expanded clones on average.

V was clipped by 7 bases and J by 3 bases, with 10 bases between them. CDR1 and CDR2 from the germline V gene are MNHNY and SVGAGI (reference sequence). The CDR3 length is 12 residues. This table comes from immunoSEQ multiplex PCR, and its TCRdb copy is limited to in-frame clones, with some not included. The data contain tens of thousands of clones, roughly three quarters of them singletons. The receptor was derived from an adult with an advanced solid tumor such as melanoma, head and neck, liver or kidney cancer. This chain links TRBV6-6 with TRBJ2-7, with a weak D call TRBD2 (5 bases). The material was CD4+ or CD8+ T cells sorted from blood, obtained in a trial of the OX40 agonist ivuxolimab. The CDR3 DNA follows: TGTGCCAGCAATCAGGAGGACTACGAGCAGTACTTC. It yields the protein CASNQEDYEQYF.